The following is a TCR beta chain sequence with its context. Its specificity is unknown. The sample comes from a study of T cell repertoires in cytomegalovirus infection. Study-level information: CMV infection plus the matching HLA type was flagged by public TCR beta signatures. Points from the study as a whole: Based on cumulative public TCR beta family frequency, carriers of CMV plus the relevant HLA were identified. HLA-C-restricted CMV clonotypes gave the most frequent clonotype in two of eight donors.

One entry per CDR3 protein results from TCRdb running MiXCR on the reads. The data contain 100,000 or so distinct CDR3 sequences, about 25% of them seen just once; the ten biggest clones take up 30% to 40%. There are 15 residues in the CDR3. Germline V gene lookup returns CDR1 MNHEY and CDR2 SVGEGT. Trimming removed 0 bases from V and 4 bases from J; junction bases left unmatched: 2. The genes are TRBV6-2 or TRBV6-3 and TRBJ1-1; 10 nucleotides agree with TRBD1. The specimen sequenced was CD8+ T cells from PBMCs. This receptor was taken from a human donor in good health (CMV status not recorded). Some clones in this sample may be carry-over from other donors' samples. The CDR3: CASSYSRTGGTEAFF. The CDR3 nucleotides are TGTGCCAGCAGTTACTCGAGGACAGGGGGCACTGAAGCTTTCTTT.